Shown below are 5 T cell receptor beta chains from a single sample sequenced in a study of regulatory T cells in long-lasting Graves disease. To make TCR beta libraries, researchers used iRepertoire HTBI primers and Arm-PCR of CDR3 regions. TCRdb reprocessed the multiplex PCR reads via MiXCR and lists one record per CDR3 protein. Altogether roughly 410,000 distinct CDR3 sequences are present, about 15% being singletons, with the ten largest covering under 9%. Time point defined: newly diagnosed GD, antithyroid drugs for less than 3 months. Generation of the TCR library employed RNA extracted from PBMCs. These same data were also listed under a study on T cells in Graves' hyperthyroidism and ophthalmopathy.

Source: peripheral blood mononuclear cells (PBMCs), taken at new diagnosis, from a patient treated with antithyroid drugs. The source of these receptors is a woman aged 40-49 years with Graves disease.

This clonotype was seen more than once but under ten times. The CDR3 nucleotides read TGTGCCATCAGTGAGCGGCAGGGTGGAAACACCATATATTTT. It yields the protein CAISERQGGNTIYF. The chain has TRBV10-3 and TRBJ1-3; the D gene is possibly TRBD1 (5 bases). CDR3 length equals 14 residues. Trimming left V 2 bases short and J 3 bases short, with 8 bases between. Per germline, CDR1 ENHRY and CDR2 SYGVKD.

This clonotype occurred many times. CDR3 sequence reads: CASSYYGVEQYF. CDR3 DNA sequence: TGTGCCAGCAGTTATTATGGAGTCGAGCAGTACTTC. The chain uses TRBV12-3 or TRBV12-4 and TRBJ2-7; no clear D gene. The CDR3 is made up of 12 amino acids. V gave up 4 bases and J gave up 6 bases, with 10 bases separating them.

V usage is TRBV7-8 and J usage is TRBJ2-2; D unresolved. The germline V gene encodes CDR1 SGHVS and CDR2 FQNEAQ. The CDR3 length is 13 residues. The V end lost 1 base, the J end lost 7 bases, and 7 bases lay between the germline ends. The CDR3: CASSLDGVGELFF. DNA for the CDR3: TGTGCCAGCAGCTTAGATGGGGTCGGGGAGCTGTTTTTT.

This clonotype came up many times. The chain links TRBV7-2 to TRBJ2-2, with TRBD2 matching 8 bases. CDR3 size: 15 residues. Losses at the gene ends were 5 bases for V and 1 base for J; bases not matched to a gene: 3. Looked up from germline, CDR1 is SGHTA and CDR2 is FQGNSA. CDR3 sequence: CASSRAGGNTGELFF. As DNA, the CDR3 is TGTGCCAGCAGCCGCGCGGGAGGGAACACCGGGGAGCTGTTTTTT.

The rearrangement links TRBV28 to TRBJ2-7, with D maybe TRBD1 (7 bases). Trimming shortened V by 5 bases and J by 5 bases, and 16 bases separated the two germline ends. There are 14 residues in the CDR3. Looked up from germline, CDR1 is MDHEN and CDR2 is SYDVKM. CDR3 region: CASSPMTGRNEQYF. The CDR3 DNA follows: TGTGCCAGCAGTCCGATGACAGGGAGGAACGAGCAGTACTTC.